This TCR beta chain derives from a study of cytomegalovirus exposure and HLA in healthy donors. Study at large: An earlier analysis identified 100 million to 130 million unique TCR beta sequences in 150 million to 200 million T cells.

V dropped 5 bases and J dropped 5; count of bases not matched to a gene: 18. Germline CDR1 is SEHNR and CDR2 is FQNEAQ (reference sequence). The CDR3 runs to 17 residues. The sample holds one count of this clone. The antigen remains unidentified. Both 60 Vbeta primers and 13 Jbeta primers went into the PCR. Data came from immunoSEQ multiplex PCR; TCRdb stores just in-frame clones and leaves some out. This table holds about 100,000 clones, about 70% found once. The study, taken as a whole, reports: Overall, about 160 TCR beta chains were annotated as cytomegalovirus-associated.

The gene calls are TRBV7-9 and TRBJ2-7; 7 bases map to TRBD2. The specimen sequenced was PBMCs. The clonotype comes from a woman in her 40s in good health and CMV-seronegative. The CDR3 nucleotides read TGTGCCAGCAGCATAGGACCGAGACTAGCTCCAAGAAACGAGCAGTACTTC. Residues: CASSIGPRLAPRNEQYF.